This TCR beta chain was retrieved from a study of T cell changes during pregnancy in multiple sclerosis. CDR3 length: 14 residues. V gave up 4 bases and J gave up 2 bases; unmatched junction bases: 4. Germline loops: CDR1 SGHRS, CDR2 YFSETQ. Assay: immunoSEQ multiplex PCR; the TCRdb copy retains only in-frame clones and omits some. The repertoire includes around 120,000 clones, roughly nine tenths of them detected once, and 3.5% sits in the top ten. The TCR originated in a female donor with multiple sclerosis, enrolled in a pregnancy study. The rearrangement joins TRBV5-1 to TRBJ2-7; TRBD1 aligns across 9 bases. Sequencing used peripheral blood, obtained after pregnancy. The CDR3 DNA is TGCGCCAGCAGCCAGGGACAGGGCACCTACGAGCAGTACTTC. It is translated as CASSQGQGTYEQYF.